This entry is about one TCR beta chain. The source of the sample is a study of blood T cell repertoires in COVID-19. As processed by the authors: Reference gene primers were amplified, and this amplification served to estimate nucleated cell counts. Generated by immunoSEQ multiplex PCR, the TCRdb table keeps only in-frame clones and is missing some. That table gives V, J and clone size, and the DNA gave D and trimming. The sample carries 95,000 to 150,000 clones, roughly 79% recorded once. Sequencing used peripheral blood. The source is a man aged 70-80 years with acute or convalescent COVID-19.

The CDR3 bases are TGTGCCAGCGAAGGCAGGCTGTTCGATCAGCCCCAGCATTTT. Protein product: CASEGRLFDQPQHF. The chain couples TRBV2 to TRBJ1-5; the D is unclear. The CDR3 runs 14 residues. V lost 8 bases, J lost 5 bases, and 16 bases lay in between. Germline V lookup: CDR1 SNHLY, CDR2 FYNNEI.